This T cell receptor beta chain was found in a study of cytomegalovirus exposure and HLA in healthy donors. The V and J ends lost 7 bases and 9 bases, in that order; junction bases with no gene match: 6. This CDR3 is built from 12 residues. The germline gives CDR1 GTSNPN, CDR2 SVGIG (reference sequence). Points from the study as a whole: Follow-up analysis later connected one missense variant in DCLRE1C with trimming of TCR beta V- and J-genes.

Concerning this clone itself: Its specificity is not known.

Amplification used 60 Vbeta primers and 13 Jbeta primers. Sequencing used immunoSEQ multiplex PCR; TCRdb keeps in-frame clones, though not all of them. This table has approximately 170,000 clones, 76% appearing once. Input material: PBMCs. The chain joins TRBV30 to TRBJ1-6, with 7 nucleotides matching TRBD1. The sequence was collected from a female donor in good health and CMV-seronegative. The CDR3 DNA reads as TGTGCCTCTGACAGGGCGGGTTCACCCCTCCACTTT. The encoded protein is CASDRAGSPLHF.